This entry lists 25 T cell receptor beta chains sequenced from one sample in a study of low-dose radiotherapy and immunotherapy resistance in tumors. Primers used for first-strand cDNA, a TRAV- and TRBV-specific set, covered both alpha and beta chains. Amplification, which lasted roughly 20 PCR cycles, used a constant-region primer and V-primer adapter to amplify TCRs. In TCRdb, the reads were re-called with MiXCR into one record per CDR3 protein. The sample yields around 100,000 distinct CDR3 sequences, 20% to 25% seen once. Time point of the sample: after trial treatment. Treatment noted: LDRT plus nivolumab, ipilimumab, low-dose cyclophosphamide and aspirin (RACIN trial). The sequenced sample was PBMCs, obtained after low-dose radiotherapy plus immunotherapy. The receptors derive from a female donor with ovarian cancer.

There are many counts of this clonotype. The chain carries TRBV5-4 and TRBJ2-7, with 8 nucleotides matching TRBD2. This CDR3 contains 15 residues. From germline, CDR1 is SGHNT and CDR2 YYREEE (reference sequence). V lost 0 bases to trimming and J lost 3 bases; unmatched junction nucleotides: 5. The CDR3 nucleotides are TGTGCCAGCAGCTTGGGGAGCGGGAGTGTCTACGAGCAGTACTTC. This encodes CASSLGSGSVYEQYF.

V usage is TRBV7-2 and J usage is TRBJ2-5; D is undetermined. The CDR3 contains 16 residues. V was shortened by 1 base and J by 4 bases, with 16 bases between the two germline ends. CDR1 and CDR2 from the germline V gene are SGHTA and FQGNSA. CDR3 sequence: CASSLESPSATETQYF. DNA for the CDR3: TGTGCCAGCAGCTTAGAGTCCCCCTCGGCGACAGAGACCCAGTACTTC.

This clonotype came up many times. J is TRBJ1-6 and V is TRBV20-1; D is perhaps TRBD1 (5 bases). CDR3 size: 15 residues. Looked up from germline, CDR1 is DFQATT and CDR2 is SNEGSKA (reference sequence). V was clipped by 6 bases and J by 0 bases, with 12 bases between them. The DNA for the CDR3 is TGCAGTGCCTTATACAGGAGCTCCTATAATTCACCCCTCCACTTT. Translated, it gives CSALYRSSYNSPLHF.

The table lists this clonotype with a few counts. The chain couples TRBV2 to TRBJ1-5; tentatively, D is TRBD1 (6 bases). CDR1 is SNHLY and CDR2 is FYNNEI in the germline V gene. The CDR3 spans 13 residues. The V end lost 6 bases, the J end lost 6 bases, and 12 bases lay between the germline ends. The CDR3: CASRQGRGQPQHF. The CDR3 DNA sequence: TGTGCCAGCAGACAGGGTCGAGGTCAGCCCCAGCATTTT.

Many counts were recorded for this clonotype. V gene TRBV5-5 combines with J gene TRBJ2-5, with no clear D. V was clipped by 0 bases and J by 5 bases, with 5 bases between them. The CDR3 runs 12 residues. Germline assignment: CDR1 SGHKS and CDR2 YYEKEE (reference sequence). The CDR3 loop is CASSLDRETQYF. In DNA, the CDR3 is TGTGCCAGCAGCTTGGATCGTGAGACCCAGTACTTC.

This clonotype has more than one count but fewer than ten. This chain links TRBV24-1 with TRBJ2-3, with D tentatively TRBD1 (5 bases). Trimming left V 5 bases short and J 1 base short, with 9 bases between. Germline V gene data show CDR1 as KGHDR and CDR2 as SFDVKD. There are 14 residues in the CDR3. The CDR3 nucleotides are TGTGCCACCAGTGCGACAGCCCGCACAGATACGCAGTATTTT. It codes for CATSATARTDTQYF.

This clonotype has a count of ten or more. The chain carries TRBV5-5 and TRBJ2-7, with D uncertain. This CDR3 has 13 residues. V dropped 1 base and J dropped 2 bases, with 7 bases sitting between them. CDR1 SGHKS and CDR2 YYEKEE come from the germline V gene (reference sequence). This CDR3 reads CASSLSRAYEQYF. The CDR3, as DNA: TGTGCCAGCAGCTTGAGTCGGGCCTACGAGCAGTACTTC.

This clonotype has a handful of counts. V is TRBV20-1 and J is TRBJ1-1; no firm D call. The CDR3 is made up of 14 amino acids. Germline V gene sequence: CDR1 DFQATT, CDR2 SNEGSKA (reference sequence). Trimming left V 6 bases short and J 3 bases short, with 17 bases between. CDR3 sequence: CSAPPARGDTEAFF. CDR3 coding DNA: TGCAGTGCCCCACCCGCCCGGGGAGACACTGAAGCTTTCTTT.

This clonotype appeared many times. V and J are TRBV7-9 and TRBJ2-3, with 7 bases lining up with TRBD2. V shed 3 bases and J 2 bases; nucleotides not matched to a gene: 5. The CDR3 length is 15 residues. Germline V gene sequence: CDR1 SEHNR, CDR2 FQNEAQ (reference sequence). Written as DNA, the CDR3 is TGTGCCAGCAGCTTTTCGAAGCGGGACACAGATACGCAGTATTTT. Its protein is CASSFSKRDTDTQYF. The full variable domain, rest sourced from reference TRBV7-9 and TRBJ2-3, is DTGVSQNPRHKITKRGQNVTFRCDPISEHNRLYWYRQTLGQGPEFLTYFQNEAQLEKSRLLSDRFSAERPKGSFSTLEIQRTEQGDSAMYLCASSFSKRDTDTQYFGPGTRLTVL.

This chain connects TRBV5-1 to TRBJ2-7, with a weak D call TRBD2 (6 bases). Trimming removed 3 bases from V and 6 bases from J, with 28 bases in between. The CDR3 is 18 residues long. Germline-derived CDR1 and CDR2 are SGHRS and YFSETQ. The CDR3 sequence is CASSSHRGSGHFPLEQYF. The DNA of the CDR3 is TGCGCCAGCAGCTCCCATAGAGGAAGCGGGCATTTCCCCCTCGAGCAGTACTTC.

This clonotype was detected ten times or more. The chain couples TRBV29-1 to TRBJ2-1; 15 bases are shared with TRBD2. V shed 6 bases and J 9 bases; nucleotides not matched to a gene: 9. This CDR3 contains 15 residues. Per germline, CDR1 SQVTM and CDR2 ANQGSEA. The chain's CDR3 is CSVILGLAGGGEQFF. The CDR3 DNA sequence: TGCAGCGTGATCTTGGGACTAGCGGGAGGAGGTGAGCAGTTCTTC.

The V call is TRBV20-1, the J call TRBJ1-4; D not resolved. This CDR3 is 16 amino acids long. Germline loops: CDR1 DFQATT, CDR2 SNEGSKA (reference sequence). The V and J ends lost 0 bases and 8 bases respectively, with 19 bases between them. CDR3 nucleotides: TGCAGTGCTAGAGATCCATCAGGACTGGGATACGAAAAACTGTTTTTT. Protein sequence: CSARDPSGLGYEKLFF.

The table lists this clonotype with many counts. The gene calls are TRBV12-3 or TRBV12-4 and TRBJ1-2; the match to TRBD1 covers 10 bases. Trimming took 5 bases from V and 7 from J; bases not matched to a gene: 10. This CDR3 is 15 amino acids long. The CDR3 DNA follows: TGTGCCAGCAGTCCAAGGACAGGGGGTCAGGGTGGCTACACCTTC. Translating gives CASSPRTGGQGGYTF.

This clonotype was picked up many times. The J gene is TRBJ2-1, the V gene TRBV4-1; 10 positions agree with TRBD2. The CDR3 totals 20 residues. Germline CDR1 is MGHRA and CDR2 is YSYEKL. The junction had 13 bases not matched to a gene; V was cut back by 1 base and J by 1 base. The DNA of the CDR3 is TGCGCCAGCAGCCAAGGGACTAGCGGACGCGGCCGGGGATCCTACAATGAGCAGTTCTTC. This encodes CASSQGTSGRGRGSYNEQFF.

This clonotype was observed many times. This chain joins TRBV7-8 and TRBJ1-1; possibly TRBD1 for D (5 bases). Germline V CDR1 and CDR2: SGHVS, FQNEAQ. V was trimmed by 5 bases and J by 6 bases, leaving 13 bases between them. The CDR3 spans 13 residues. The CDR3 loop is CASSPWGDSEAFF. As DNA, the CDR3 is TGTGCCAGCAGCCCCTGGGGGGATTCTGAAGCTTTCTTT.

This clonotype was counted at least ten times. This chain links TRBV6-4 with TRBJ2-1, with 9 bases that match TRBD2. The CDR3 has 15 residues. J gave up 5 bases and V 2 bases, and 4 bases lay outside the gene matches. Germline V gives CDR1 MRHNA, CDR2 SNTAGT. The CDR3 bases are TGTGCCAGCAGTGACGAGTTAGCGGGGGACAATGAGCAGTTCTTC. Encoded protein: CASSDELAGDNEQFF.

Ten or more counts support this clonotype. This chain connects TRBV6-2 or TRBV6-3 to TRBJ2-1; tentative D call: TRBD1 (6 bases). The V end was cut by 6 bases, the J end by 3 bases, with 9 bases between. The CDR3 is 13 amino acids. Germline CDR1 reads MNHEY; CDR2 reads SVGEGT. The CDR3 loop reads CASSRGLYNEQFF. CDR3 DNA: TGTGCCAGCAGCAGGGGCCTCTACAATGAGCAGTTCTTC.

This clonotype has ten or more counts. The chain uses TRBV4-1 and TRBJ2-7; 10 bases align to TRBD1. From germline, CDR1 is MGHRA and CDR2 YSYEKL. V lost 5 bases and J lost 6; bases outside the gene matches: 10. The CDR3 totals 15 residues. CDR3 loop: CASSFTGTGAVEQYF. CDR3 nucleotide sequence: TGCGCCAGCAGCTTTACCGGGACAGGGGCCGTCGAGCAGTACTTC.

V gene TRBV10-3 combines with J gene TRBJ2-2; D is ambiguous. The CDR3 covers 14 residues. Germline CDR1 reads ENHRY; CDR2 reads SYGVKD. Trimming removed 10 bases at V and 3 bases at J, with 15 bases between. CDR3 protein: CATKSTADTGELFF. CDR3 in DNA: TGTGCCACTAAGTCCACGGCGGACACCGGGGAGCTGTTTTTT.

This clonotype was picked up many times. In DNA form, the CDR3 reads TGTGCCTGGAGATCGGGGACTTCCTTTACTTACGAGCAGTACTTC. Its protein product is CAWRSGTSFTYEQYF. The chain has TRBV30 and TRBJ2-7, with D tentatively TRBD2 (6 bases). The germline V gene encodes CDR1 GTSNPN and CDR2 SVGIG (reference sequence). This CDR3 has 15 residues. Trimming shortened V by 3 bases and J by 4 bases, and 19 bases separated the two germline ends.

The chain employs TRBV12-3 or TRBV12-4 and TRBJ2-1; 8 bases align to TRBD2. Unmatched junction bases numbered 13, after V lost 8 bases and J lost 10 bases. The CDR3 runs to 14 residues. The CDR3 nucleotides are TGTGCCAGCTCCCCGTTATTAGCGGGGAACGAGCAGTTCTTC. This sequence encodes CASSPLLAGNEQFF.

This clonotype has a handful of counts. This sequence joins TRBV20-1 and TRBJ2-1, with TRBD2 identical over 11 bases. Germline V CDR1 and CDR2: DFQATT, SNEGSKA (reference sequence). The CDR3 loop spans 14 amino acids. V was pared by 7 bases and J by 5 bases, with 7 bases of the junction left unmatched. The CDR3 spells CSVTSGRPDNEQFF. The CDR3 DNA sequence: TGCAGTGTTACTAGCGGGAGACCCGACAATGAGCAGTTCTTC.

Points on this clonotype: One base away lies a much larger clone, so this may be a sequencing read error. The rearrangement joins TRBV23-1 to TRBJ2-2; 8 bases are a match to TRBD1. TRBV23-1 is reported as an ORF; its role is uncertain. The junction had 15 bases not matched to a gene; V was cut back by 4 bases and J by 2 bases. This CDR3 has 19 amino acids. The CDR3 loop reads CASSLKKTYRGDNTGELFF. The CDR3 DNA reads as TGCGCCAGCAGTCTTAAGAAAACGTACAGGGGGGACAACACCGGGGAGCTGTTTTTT.

This clonotype was found a few times. This sequence joins TRBV29-1 and TRBJ2-7; either TRBD1 or TRBD2 may fit D (5 bases each). V shed 8 bases and J shed 2 bases, with 19 bases lying between them. The CDR3 is 14 amino acids. Germline assignment: CDR1 SQVTM and CDR2 ANQGSEA. The CDR3 DNA reads as TGCAGCACCCGCACGGGACGCGGCCCCTACGAGCAGTACTTC. As protein: CSTRTGRGPYEQYF.

This clonotype was seen a handful of times. The genes are TRBV24-1 and TRBJ1-5; 7 nucleotides agree with TRBD1. CDR3 size: 13 residues. Germline V gene sequence: CDR1 KGHDR, CDR2 SFDVKD. J was trimmed by 7 bases and V by 5 bases; bases with no gene match: 4. In nucleotides, the CDR3 is TGTGCCACCAGTGCCGTACAGGGGCAGCCCCAGCATTTT. Translation gives CATSAVQGQPQHF.